This entry lists 17 T cell receptor beta chains sequenced from one sample in a study of CD8+CD57+ T cells in acquired aplastic anemia. It was genomic DNA that served as the template for profiling TCR beta VDJ and CDR3. MiXCR was run by TCRdb on the reads, yielding one entry per CDR3 protein. The sample holds about 160,000 distinct CDR3 sequences; 40% to 50% are singletons and the top ten take roughly 30%. Sequencing involved patients with CD8+CD57+ cell expansion previously shown by flow cytometry. Sequenced input: sorted CD4+, CD8+, or CD8+CD57+ T cells (not recorded which) from PBMCs. The receptor set was obtained from a human donor with aplastic anemia.

The chain employs TRBV7-9 and TRBJ2-5, with 9 nucleotides matching TRBD1. The V gene end was trimmed by 5 bases and the J gene end by 5 bases; junction bases not matched to a gene: 9. Germline values: CDR1 SEHNR, CDR2 FQNEAQ (reference sequence). This CDR3 has 15 residues. The CDR3: CASSQGQGSLETQYF. CDR3 nucleotides: TGTGCCAGCAGCCAGGGACAGGGCAGCTTGGAGACCCAGTACTTC.

Ten or more counts support this clonotype. The chain couples TRBV15 to TRBJ1-5; a weak D match, TRBD1 (6 bases). In germline, CDR1 is LNHNV, CDR2 YYDKDF (reference sequence). This CDR3 has 16 amino acids. Trimming cost V 0 bases and J 4 bases, with 13 bases left between them. The CDR3 loop is CATSRDPVTGNQPQHF. The CDR3 DNA is TGTGCCACCAGCAGAGATCCCGTGACAGGAAATCAGCCCCAGCATTTT.

This clonotype was found a few times. The chain has TRBV19 and TRBJ2-1; TRBD1 matches 8 bases. CDR1 and CDR2 from the germline V gene are LNHDA and SQIVND (reference sequence). The CDR3 spans 16 residues. With V trimmed by 4 bases and J by 3 bases, 8 bases remained unmatched. The CDR3 DNA reads TGTGCCAGTAGTAACCCCGAGACAGGGGACTACAATGAGCAGTTCTTC. Protein: CASSNPETGDYNEQFF.

With regard to this clonotype: A much bigger clone sits one base away, suggesting this may be a read error. The genes are TRBV7-2 and TRBJ2-7, with 9 bases that match TRBD1. The CDR3 extends over 12 amino acids. From germline, CDR1 is SGHTA and CDR2 FQGNSA. The CDR3: CASSLDRGEQYF. CDR3 nucleotides: TGCGCCAGCAGCTTGGACAGGGGCGAGCAGTACTTC.

The V gene is TRBV5-4, the J gene TRBJ1-2, with TRBD1 identical over 7 bases. With V trimmed by 6 bases and J by 6 bases, 8 bases remained unmatched. The CDR3 is 13 amino acids. Germline CDR1 is SGHNT and CDR2 is YYREEE (reference sequence). DNA of the CDR3: TGTGCCAGCAAAAGACAGGGAGAGGATGGCTACACCTTC. It specifies CASKRQGEDGYTF.

The DNA of the CDR3 is TGTGCCAGCAGCCGAAACAATGAGCAGTTCTTC. Its translation is CASSRNNEQFF. This sequence joins TRBV7-9 and TRBJ2-1, with no clear D. Germline V lookup: CDR1 SEHNR, CDR2 FQNEAQ (reference sequence). CDR3 size: 11 residues. Trimming took off 5 bases at V and 5 bases at J, with 4 bases between the two ends.

This clonotype showed up many times. The chain links TRBV7-2 to TRBJ1-4, with D possibly being TRBD1 (6 bases). Germline-derived CDR1 and CDR2 are SGHTA and FQGNSA. V was clipped by 1 base and J by 7 bases, with 10 bases between them. CDR3 length: 14 amino acids. The CDR3 loop is CASSLDRVGEKLFF. CDR3 nucleotides: TGTGCCAGCAGCTTAGACAGGGTCGGTGAAAAACTGTTTTTT.

This clonotype was seen many times. J is TRBJ2-7 and V is TRBV10-3, with D possibly called TRBD1 or TRBD2 (6 bases each). The CDR3 runs 15 residues. Germline V gene sequence: CDR1 ENHRY, CDR2 SYGVKD. The V gene lost 0 bases and the J gene lost 10 bases, with 19 bases spanning the gap. The DNA for the CDR3 is TGTGCCATCAGTGAGTCGGGAGGTGGTGGGGGCGGACAGTACTTC. This gives the protein CAISESGGGGGGQYF.

The chain joins TRBV7-2 to TRBJ1-3; D unclear. There are 13 residues in the CDR3. V was clipped by 10 bases and J by 0 bases, with 10 bases between them. Germline assignment: CDR1 SGHTA and CDR2 FQGNSA. Here the CDR3 DNA reads TGTGCCACCACCGAGAGCTCTGGAAACACCATATATTTT. As protein: CATTESSGNTIYF.

The genes are TRBV25-1 and TRBJ2-3, with TRBD2 matching 8 bases. Trimming took 1 base from V and 3 from J; bases not matched to a gene: 6. CDR1 is MGHDK and CDR2 is SYGVNS in the germline V gene. The length of the CDR3 is 16 residues. CDR3 bases: TGTGCCAGCAGTGAATCACGAGCGGGGGTAACAGATACGCAGTATTTT. This sequence encodes CASSESRAGVTDTQYF.

In this sample, this clonotype turned up many times. V and J are TRBV7-6 and TRBJ1-1; tentatively, D is TRBD1 (5 bases). This CDR3 is built from 15 residues. CDR1 is SGHVS, CDR2 FNYEAQ, per germline. Trimming took off 5 bases at V and 0 bases at J, with 13 bases between the two ends. The chain's CDR3 is CASSPRGGVNTEAFF. In DNA, the CDR3 is TGTGCCAGCAGCCCCCGTGGGGGGGTGAACACTGAAGCTTTCTTT.

V and J are TRBV7-9 and TRBJ1-6; perhaps TRBD1 as D (5 bases). CDR1 is SEHNR and CDR2 is FQNEAQ in the germline V gene (reference sequence). Trimming left V 5 bases short and J 10 bases short, with 12 bases between. The length of the CDR3 is 13 residues. The DNA of the CDR3 is TGTGCCAGCAGCCCAGGGACGGGGTCACCCCTCCACTTT. It specifies CASSPGTGSPLHF.

This clonotype was seen at least ten times. J is TRBJ1-5 and V is TRBV24-1; no reliable D call. V was shortened by 0 bases and J by 0 bases, with 5 bases between the two germline ends. Germline CDR1 KGHDR, CDR2 SFDVKD. The CDR3 is 15 amino acids. CDR3: CATSDLTVSNQPQHF. The CDR3 bases are TGTGCCACCAGTGATTTGACGGTTAGCAATCAGCCCCAGCATTTT.

This clonotype was observed at least ten times. The V and J genes are TRBV7-9 and TRBJ1-1; D perhaps matches TRBD1 (5 bases). The germline CDR1 and CDR2 sequences are SEHNR and FQNEAQ (reference sequence). There are 14 residues in the CDR3. Trimming removed 6 bases at V and 4 bases at J, with 15 bases between. The CDR3 loop is CASRSDSRGTEAFF. CDR3 nucleotides: TGTGCCAGCAGATCGGACTCAAGGGGCACTGAAGCTTTCTTT.

This chain uses TRBV11-2 with TRBJ2-1; 7 bases are a match to TRBD2. V lost 3 bases to trimming and J lost 1 base; unmatched junction nucleotides: 3. The CDR3 has 15 amino acids. In germline, CDR1 is SGHAT, CDR2 FQNNGV. Written as DNA, the CDR3 is TGTGCCAGCAGCTTCCTAGCGGATTCCTACAATGAGCAGTTCTTC. Translated, it gives CASSFLADSYNEQFF.

This clonotype was counted only a few times. The rearrangement links TRBV20-1 to TRBJ1-2; D remains ambiguous. The CDR3 is made up of 11 amino acids. The germline gives CDR1 DFQATT, CDR2 SNEGSKA (reference sequence). V was clipped by 6 bases and J by 4 bases, with 9 bases between them. In DNA, the CDR3 is TGCAGTGCCCACGCCGGCTATGGCTACACCTTC. It codes for CSAHAGYGYTF.

About this clonotype: A junction end diverges from the germline sequence, so it may reflect a read error. The CDR3 protein is CATSTGQRAYEQYF. CDR3 DNA sequence: TGTGCCACCAGTACGGGACAGAGAGCCTACGAGCAGTACTTC. The chain is built from TRBV10-3 and TRBJ2-7, with TRBD1 matching over 7 bases. The V gene's germline CDR1 is ENHRY and CDR2 SYGVKD. The CDR3 totals 14 residues.